This entry is about one T cell receptor beta chain. What it recognizes is unknown. RNA extraction was followed by reverse transcription into cDNA, which acted as the sequencing template. Repertoires were generated with immunoSEQ multiplex PCR, while TCRdb's copy carries only in-frame clones and drops some. The sample includes fewer than 200,000 clones, roughly 50% seen only once; the top ten take roughly 12%. The data derive from a study of CD8+ T cells in alopecia areata. Turning to the study itself: Patients remained on tofacitinib for 6 to 18 months and then went 6 months without it. Broader study findings: With patients, TCR sharing proved less clear than in mice, a difference possibly related to HLA. Scalp clonality and expanded CD8+ clones among the top 100 showed significant decreases with tofacitinib.

Trimming stripped 3 bases from V and 8 bases from J, with 17 bases between. The V gene's germline CDR1 is GTSNPN and CDR2 SVGIG (reference sequence). CDR3 length: 14 residues. Described treatment: oral pan-JAK inhibitor, 5-10 mg twice daily. This chain joins TRBV30 and TRBJ2-1; a weak D match, TRBD1 (7 bases). The TCR sequence derives from a human donor with alopecia areata. The material sequenced was CD8+ T cells sorted from blood, taken at week 24, from a patient treated with tofacitinib. The DNA of the CDR3 is TGTGCCTGGAGCCGGAGGGGACAGAGCGATGAGCAGTTCTTC. Translated: CAWSRRGQSDEQFF.